This TCR beta chain was recorded in a study of OX40 agonist ivuxolimab in advanced cancers. The study's findings and limits: Within 6 weeks, CD4+ and CD8+ blood T cells expanded clonally at 0.1 to 3.0 mg/kg. Antigen specificity remained undetermined for the expanded peripheral T cells.

Assay used: immunoSEQ multiplex PCR; TCRdb lists only in-frame clones, some missing. The sample holds approximately 77,000 clones, about 90% seen once. The ends lost 0 bases at V and 10 bases at J; junction bases unmatched: 4. The germline V gene has CDR1 SGHAT and CDR2 FQNNGV. The CDR3 length is 14 residues. As to this clone: Its matching antigen is unknown.

This sequence originates from an adult with an advanced solid tumor such as melanoma, head and neck, liver or kidney cancer. The source material was CD4+ or CD8+ T cells sorted from blood, sampled in a trial of the OX40 agonist ivuxolimab. This chain links TRBV11-2 with TRBJ1-1; 11 bases agree with TRBD1. The CDR3 loop is CASSLDRTGGRAFF. Here the CDR3 DNA reads TGTGCCAGCAGCTTAGACCGGACAGGGGGCCGAGCTTTCTTT.